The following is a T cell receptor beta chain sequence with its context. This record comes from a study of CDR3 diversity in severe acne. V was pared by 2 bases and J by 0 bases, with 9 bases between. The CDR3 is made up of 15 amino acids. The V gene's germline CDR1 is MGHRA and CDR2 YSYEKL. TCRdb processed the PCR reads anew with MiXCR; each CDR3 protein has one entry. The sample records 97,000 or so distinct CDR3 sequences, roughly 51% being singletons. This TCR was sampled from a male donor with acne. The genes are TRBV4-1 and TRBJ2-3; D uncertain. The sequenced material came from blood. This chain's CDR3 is CASSQNSGSTDTQYF. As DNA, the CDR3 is TGCGCCAGCAGCCAAAACTCCGGCAGCACAGATACGCAGTATTTT.